These 31 T cell receptor beta chains came from one sample sequenced in a study of CD8 T cells in Susac syndrome. Reverse transcription of roughly 0.45 to 1 ug RNA was performed with random hexamers. A single record per CDR3 protein comes from TCRdb applying MiXCR to the immunoSEQ multiplex PCR reads. The repertoire holds about 130,000 distinct CDR3 sequences, with around 94% as singletons. Sample: CD8+ T cells from PBMCs. These receptors were obtained from a human donor with Susac syndrome.

This rearrangement joins TRBV29-1 to TRBJ2-2; a possible D gene is TRBD2 (6 bases). The CDR3 length is 13 residues. The germline V gene has CDR1 SQVTM and CDR2 ANQGSEA. Trimming removed 6 bases at V and 2 bases at J, with 10 bases between. CDR3 region: CSVGTGNTGELFF. The CDR3 nucleotides are TGCAGCGTGGGGACTGGCAACACCGGGGAGCTGTTTTTT.

The chain links TRBV27 to TRBJ2-7, with D perhaps assigned TRBD1 or TRBD2 (5 bases each). CDR1 is MNHEY, CDR2 SMNVEV, per germline (reference sequence). The CDR3 totals 13 residues. V was pared by 6 bases and J by 4 bases, with 13 bases between. CDR3 bases: TGTGCCAGCAGAATACGGGGCCAATACGAGCAGTACTTC. This codes for CASRIRGQYEQYF.

The chain uses TRBV24-1 and TRBJ2-1; 11 bases fit TRBD2. J lost 7 bases, V lost 8 bases, and 6 bases had no gene match. CDR1 KGHDR and CDR2 SFDVKD come from the germline V gene. The CDR3 is 14 residues long. The CDR3 reads CATKTTSGKNEQFF. Here the CDR3 DNA reads TGTGCCACCAAGACGACTAGCGGGAAAAATGAGCAGTTCTTC.

In this sample, this clonotype turned up once. V gene TRBV30 combines with J gene TRBJ1-1, with 7 bases aligning to TRBD1. The CDR3 is 13 residues long. V shed 3 bases, J shed 5 bases, and the junction held 6 bases outside the gene matches. Germline lookup yields CDR1 GTSNPN and CDR2 SVGIG (reference sequence). The CDR3 DNA follows: TGTGCCTGGAGCCTGACAGGGTGGACTGAAGCTTTCTTT. Amino acid sequence: CAWSLTGWTEAFF.

The chain joins TRBV6-1 to TRBJ2-5; D not certain. Germline V gives CDR1 MNHNS, CDR2 SASEGT. Deletions cut 6 bases from V and 3 bases from J, with 11 bases between. The CDR3 totals 13 residues. CDR3: CASSPDGEETQYF. CDR3 coding DNA: TGTGCCAGCAGCCCGGACGGTGAAGAGACCCAGTACTTC.

The chain employs TRBV12-3 or TRBV12-4 and TRBJ2-7; D uncertain. V was shortened by 9 bases and J by 5 bases, with 14 bases between the two germline ends. CDR3 length: 12 residues. The CDR3 protein is CARISGADEQYF. CDR3 sequence (DNA): TGTGCCAGGATCTCCGGCGCCGACGAGCAGTACTTC.

The V call is TRBV12-3 or TRBV12-4, the J call TRBJ2-6, with no clear D. Trimming took off 6 bases at V and 0 bases at J, with 9 bases between the two ends. The CDR3 sequence is 15 residues long. The CDR3 protein is CASSLLNSGANVLTF. CDR3 bases: TGTGCCAGCAGCCTATTGAACTCTGGGGCCAACGTCCTGACTTTC.

V gene TRBV5-4 combines with J gene TRBJ2-3; TRBD2 aligns across 8 bases. The CDR3 contains 15 residues. V was clipped by 5 bases and J by 0 bases; unmatched bases: 5. CDR1 SGHNT and CDR2 YYREEE come from the germline V gene (reference sequence). CDR3 bases: TGTGCCAGCAGTTTTCGGGGGGGCAGCACAGATACGCAGTATTTT. As protein: CASSFRGGSTDTQYF.

This clonotype was recorded only once. The chain links TRBV7-9 to TRBJ2-3; tentatively, D is TRBD1 (5 bases). This CDR3 is built from 14 residues. Trimming cost V 3 bases and J 3 bases, with 10 bases left between them. Germline CDR1 SEHNR, CDR2 FQNEAQ (reference sequence). The CDR3 nucleotides read TGTGCCAGCAGCTTCCAGGGTCAGACAGATACGCAGTATTTT. Translated: CASSFQGQTDTQYF.

The genes are TRBV7-9 and TRBJ2-5, with unresolved D. The CDR3 runs to 13 residues. V shed 3 bases and J shed 5 bases, with 10 bases lying between them. Germline V gives CDR1 SEHNR, CDR2 FQNEAQ (reference sequence). CDR3 nucleotide sequence: TGTGCCAGCAGCTTTAACCATGGGGAGACCCAGTACTTC. Protein product: CASSFNHGETQYF.

The J gene is TRBJ2-7, the V gene TRBV20-1, with D perhaps matching TRBD1 (5 bases). The CDR3 sequence is 12 residues long. Germline V gene data show CDR1 as DFQATT and CDR2 as SNEGSKA (reference sequence). V was shortened by 2 bases and J by 5 bases, with 10 bases between the two germline ends. DNA of the CDR3: TGCAGTGCTAGACGAGCAGGGAACGAGCAGTACTTC. Protein sequence: CSARRAGNEQYF.

V usage is TRBV20-1 and J usage is TRBJ2-1; the match to TRBD2 covers 11 bases. CDR1 is DFQATT and CDR2 is SNEGSKA in the germline V gene (reference sequence). V lost 3 bases and J lost 3; bases outside the gene matches: 7. This CDR3 comprises 16 residues. CDR3 region: CSARLLTSGDYNEQFF. The CDR3, as DNA: TGCAGTGCTAGGCTCTTGACTAGCGGGGACTACAATGAGCAGTTCTTC.

V is TRBV5-6 and J is TRBJ2-3; 7 positions agree with TRBD2. The CDR3 extends over 16 amino acids. CDR1 is SGHDT and CDR2 is YYEEEE in the germline V gene. After removal of 1 base from V and 2 bases from J, the junction contained 7 bases not matched to a gene. The CDR3 DNA follows: TGTGCCAGCAGCTTGTCGGCTAGCGGATACACAGATACGCAGTATTTT. It specifies CASSLSASGYTDTQYF.

J is TRBJ2-1 and V is TRBV7-9; TRBD1 agrees at 7 bases. Germline-derived CDR1 and CDR2 are SEHNR and FQNEAQ (reference sequence). This CDR3 region has 15 residues. J gave up 0 bases and V 11 bases, and 10 bases lay outside the gene matches. CDR3 residues: CAGLGDRSSYNEQFF. CDR3 bases: TGTGCCGGGCTGGGGGACAGAAGCTCCTACAATGAGCAGTTCTTC. Complete variable domain (other parts from reference TRBV7-9 and TRBJ2-1): DTGVSQNPRHKITKRGQNVTFRCDPISEHNRLYWYRQTLGQGPEFLTYFQNEAQLEKSRLLSDRFSAERPKGSFSTLEIQRTEQGDSAMYLCAGLGDRSSYNEQFFGPGTRLTVL.

The CDR3 nucleotides are TGTGCCAGCAGCCCCGAGACAATGAAGACCCAGTACTTC. Translated, it gives CASSPETMKTQYF. The chain couples TRBV11-2 to TRBJ2-5; D remains unclear. The V end lost 5 bases, the J end lost 6 bases, and 13 bases lay between the germline ends. CDR1 and CDR2 (germline): SGHAT, FQNNGV. CDR3 length: 13 residues.

V is TRBV30 and J is TRBJ2-7, with a tentative D call TRBD1 (6 bases). Deletions cut 2 bases from V and 3 bases from J, with 8 bases between. Per the germline V gene, CDR1 is GTSNPN and CDR2 is SVGIG (reference sequence). The length of the CDR3 is 12 residues. CDR3 protein: CAWSRGNYEQYF. For the CDR3, the DNA is TGTGCCTGGAGTAGGGGGAACTACGAGCAGTACTTC.

The J gene is TRBJ2-7, the V gene TRBV3-1; 9 positions match TRBD1. Unmatched junction bases numbered 5, after V lost 5 bases and J lost 3 bases. The CDR3 runs to 14 residues. Germline V lookup: CDR1 LGHDT, CDR2 YNNKEL (reference sequence). CDR3 nucleotide sequence: TGTGCCAGCAGCTGGAGGGACAGGGTCTACGAGCAGTACTTC. Protein: CASSWRDRVYEQYF.

This clonotype has just one count. V and J are TRBV27 and TRBJ2-1; perhaps TRBD2 as D (6 bases). Germline V gives CDR1 MNHEY, CDR2 SMNVEV (reference sequence). Deletions cut 6 bases from V and 6 bases from J, with 18 bases between. This CDR3 spans 15 amino acids. CDR3 coding DNA: TGTGCCAGCAGCCTACGGGACTCCTTGTCCAATGAGCAGTTCTTC. Amino acid sequence: CASSLRDSLSNEQFF.

V usage is TRBV7-9 and J usage is TRBJ2-5; D is unclear. The V gene lost 3 bases and the J gene lost 5 bases, with 16 bases spanning the gap. CDR3 length: 15 amino acids. CDR1 and CDR2 from the germline V gene are SEHNR and FQNEAQ (reference sequence). CDR3 in amino acids: CASSFIEVLGETQYF. CDR3 bases: TGTGCCAGCAGCTTCATTGAGGTCTTAGGGGAGACCCAGTACTTC. Filled out from reference TRBV7-9 and TRBJ2-5, the complete variable domain reads DTGVSQNPRHKITKRGQNVTFRCDPISEHNRLYWYRQTLGQGPEFLTYFQNEAQLEKSRLLSDRFSAERPKGSFSTLEIQRTEQGDSAMYLCASSFIEVLGETQYFGPGTRLLVL.

The rearrangement links TRBV12-3 or TRBV12-4 to TRBJ2-1; D is possibly TRBD2 (5 bases). V was shortened by 3 bases and J by 5 bases, with 11 bases between the two germline ends. This CDR3 is built from 14 residues. The CDR3 protein is CASSFRLGDNEQFF. The CDR3 DNA sequence: TGTGCCAGCAGTTTTCGGCTGGGAGACAATGAGCAGTTCTTC.

J is TRBJ1-1 and V is TRBV7-9; D remains unclear. Germline-derived CDR1 and CDR2 are SEHNR and FQNEAQ (reference sequence). The CDR3 is 16 residues long. The ends were cut back, 5 bases at V and 0 bases at J, with 16 bases in the middle. The CDR3 nucleotides are TGTGCCAGCAGCCATACGGGTCGTCGGATGAACACTGAAGCTTTCTTT. Translated, it gives CASSHTGRRMNTEAFF.

The CDR3 is CASSPLGAFPSTDTQYF. The CDR3 nucleotides read TGCGCCAGCAGCCCCCTAGGAGCGTTCCCTAGCACAGATACGCAGTATTTT. The rearrangement joins TRBV4-3 to TRBJ2-3; D not certain. V lost 4 bases to trimming and J lost 0 bases, with 17 bases between them. CDR3 length: 17 amino acids. Germline CDR1 is LGHNA and CDR2 is YSLEER.

The V call is TRBV7-9, the J call TRBJ2-6; D gene ambiguous. This CDR3 has 17 residues. The V end lost 6 bases, the J end lost 0 bases, and 15 bases lay between the germline ends. Germline-derived CDR1 and CDR2 are SEHNR and FQNEAQ (reference sequence). CDR3 DNA sequence: TGTGCCAGCAGGCCCCCCCCCACGAGCTCTGGGGCCAACGTCCTGACTTTC. Its translation: CASRPPPTSSGANVLTF. The variable domain in full, completed from reference TRBV7-9 and TRBJ2-6, reads DTGVSQNPRHKITKRGQNVTFRCDPISEHNRLYWYRQTLGQGPEFLTYFQNEAQLEKSRLLSDRFSAERPKGSFSTLEIQRTEQGDSAMYLCASRPPPTSSGANVLTFGAGSRLTVL.

The chain uses TRBV30 and TRBJ2-2; no clear D gene. Germline V gene sequence: CDR1 GTSNPN, CDR2 SVGIG (reference sequence). The CDR3 runs 11 residues. V lost 2 bases and J 9 bases, leaving 7 bases between the germline ends. For the CDR3, the DNA is TGTGCCTGGAGTTTGGGATGGGAGCTGTTTTTT. This encodes CAWSLGWELFF.

The J gene is TRBJ2-7, the V gene TRBV10-3, with TRBD1 identical over 9 bases. Trimming at V came to 4 bases and at J to 5 bases, leaving 12 bases not matched to a gene. In germline, CDR1 is ENHRY, CDR2 SYGVKD. The CDR3 is 16 amino acids. The CDR3 nucleotides read TGTGCCATCAGTGCGCCGGCCGGACAGGGGATCGACGAGCAGTACTTC. Translating gives CAISAPAGQGIDEQYF.

V usage is TRBV7-2 and J usage is TRBJ1-6, with TRBD1 identical over 7 bases. V was clipped by 5 bases and J by 6 bases; unmatched bases: 13. This CDR3 contains 17 residues. Germline CDR1 is SGHTA and CDR2 is FQGNSA. The DNA for the CDR3 is TGTGCCAGCAGCCCTCACTTATACAGGGGCCCTAATTCACCCCTCCACTTT. Translating gives CASSPHLYRGPNSPLHF.

The chain links TRBV4-1 to TRBJ1-5; weak D call: TRBD1 (6 bases). Germline V gives CDR1 MGHRA, CDR2 YSYEKL. Trimming pared 3 bases from V and 0 bases from J, leaving 12 bases between. The CDR3 extends over 16 amino acids. The CDR3 is CASSHRKGDSNQPQHF. In nucleotides, the CDR3 is TGCGCCAGCAGCCACCGAAAGGGGGATAGCAATCAGCCCCAGCATTTT.

J is TRBJ2-2 and V is TRBV27, with unresolved D. The germline V and J ends were trimmed by 6 bases and 0 bases, with 11 bases remaining between them. This CDR3 spans 15 amino acids. CDR1 MNHEY and CDR2 SMNVEV come from the germline V gene (reference sequence). The CDR3 DNA follows: TGTGCCAGCAGCCTCGACTCCTCGAACACCGGGGAGCTGTTTTTT. Translation gives CASSLDSSNTGELFF.

This chain connects TRBV12-3 or TRBV12-4 to TRBJ2-1, with TRBD2 matching 9 bases. The J segment lost 8 bases and the V segment lost 5 bases, leaving 13 bases of the junction unmatched. The CDR3 has 16 residues. The CDR3 reads CASSPEVREGRDEQFF. The CDR3 bases are TGTGCCAGCAGTCCTGAGGTGCGGGAGGGTCGCGATGAGCAGTTCTTC.

The chain carries TRBV15 and TRBJ2-5; D unresolved. Germline V gene data show CDR1 as LNHNV and CDR2 as YYDKDF (reference sequence). V was shortened by 0 bases and J by 3 bases, with 8 bases between the two germline ends. CDR3 length: 14 amino acids. CDR3 region: CATSRDRGEETQYF. The DNA for the CDR3 is TGTGCCACCAGCAGAGATCGTGGGGAAGAGACCCAGTACTTC.

This chain links TRBV7-9 with TRBJ1-2, with 8 bases aligning to TRBD1. Germline V gives CDR1 SEHNR, CDR2 FQNEAQ (reference sequence). V was pared by 2 bases and J by 3 bases, with 5 bases of the junction left unmatched. CDR3 length: 15 amino acids. As DNA, the CDR3 is TGTGCCAGCAGCTTATCGACAGGGGAGGACTATGGCTACACCTTC. Its protein is CASSLSTGEDYGYTF.